The 16 T cell receptor beta chains in this list originate from one sample, sequenced in a study of blood T cell repertoires in COVID-19. Some clones are missing from TCRdb's copy, which holds only in-frame ones; the method was immunoSEQ multiplex PCR. Among about 250,000 clones listed, roughly 90% were seen once. Sequenced input: PBMCs or T cells enriched from blood (not recorded which). Receptors were obtained from a woman in her twenties or thirties with acute COVID-19.

J is TRBJ1-6 and V is TRBV9; 9 nucleotides agree with TRBD1. Germline loops: CDR1 SGDLS, CDR2 YYNGEE. The V and J ends lost 0 bases and 10 bases, in that order; junction bases with no gene match: 5. CDR3 length: 15 residues. CDR3 DNA: TGTGCCAGCAGCGTAGAAACAGGGGGCGAATCACCCCTCCACTTT. This sequence encodes CASSVETGGESPLHF. The whole variable domain, remainder taken from reference TRBV9 and TRBJ1-6, is DSGVTQTPKHLITATGQRVTLRCSPRSGDLSVYWYQQSLDQGLQFLIQYYNGEERAKGNILERFSAQQFPDLHSELNLSSLELGDSALYFCASSVETGGESPLHFGNGTRLTVT.

The chain is built from TRBV7-2 and TRBJ2-5, with D perhaps matching TRBD2 (5 bases). This CDR3 has 19 residues. The germline CDR1 and CDR2 sequences are SGHTA and FQGNSA. The V end lost 5 bases, the J end lost 2 bases, and 27 bases lay between the germline ends. CDR3 DNA: TGTGCCAGCAGCCCTCAGGACCGCGGGTTCTGGCGGATACAAGAGACCCAGTACTTC. Residues: CASSPQDRGFWRIQETQYF.

This clone was observed a single time. CDR3 nucleotide sequence: TGTGCCAGCCAAGCGGGAGGCGGGGACTACGAGCAGTACTTC. Protein product: CASQAGGGDYEQYF. V gene TRBV27 combines with J gene TRBJ2-7; 9 bases are a match to TRBD2. J lost 3 bases, V lost 8 bases, and 8 bases had no gene match. The CDR3 sequence is 14 residues long. Germline V gene lookup returns CDR1 MNHEY and CDR2 SMNVEV (reference sequence).

The chain combines TRBV9 with TRBJ1-2, with a tentative D call TRBD1 (5 bases). The CDR3 runs to 13 residues. Deletions cut 4 bases from V and 4 bases from J, with 11 bases between. Germline V gene sequence: CDR1 SGDLS, CDR2 YYNGEE. CDR3 sequence (DNA): TGTGCCAGCAGCCCCACAGGATCCTATGGCTACACCTTC. Translating it yields CASSPTGSYGYTF.

This clone was found once. This chain links TRBV4-2 with TRBJ1-6; D is unclear. This CDR3 comprises 15 residues. The V end was cut by 0 bases, the J end by 5 bases, with 8 bases between. Germline lookup yields CDR1 LGHNA and CDR2 YNFKEQ. The CDR3 protein is CASSQDVPDNSPLHF. As DNA, the CDR3 is TGTGCCAGCAGCCAAGATGTGCCGGATAATTCACCCCTCCACTTT.

V and J are TRBV5-4 and TRBJ2-2; D unresolved. Trimming left V 1 base short and J 6 bases short, with 7 bases between. Per germline, CDR1 SGHNT and CDR2 YYREEE (reference sequence). CDR3 size: 13 residues. CDR3 sequence reads: CASSLIVSGELFF. The CDR3 coding sequence is TGTGCCAGCAGCTTGATAGTGTCCGGGGAGCTGTTTTTT.

V usage is TRBV5-1 and J usage is TRBJ1-6, with 7 bases that match TRBD1. The CDR3 has 16 residues. The germline V gene has CDR1 SGHRS and CDR2 YFSETQ. J lost 3 bases, V lost 3 bases, and 6 bases had no gene match. DNA of the CDR3: TGCGCCAGCAGCTACTGGGACAGCGGCTATAATTCACCCCTCCACTTT. Its protein product is CASSYWDSGYNSPLHF. The full variable domain, completed using reference TRBV5-1 and TRBJ1-6, is KAGVTQTPRYLIKTRGQQVTLSCSPISGHRSVSWYQQTPGQGLQFLFEYFSETQRNKGNFPGRFSGRQFSNSRSEMNVSTLELGDSALYLCASSYWDSGYNSPLHFGNGTRLTVT.

This chain links TRBV30 with TRBJ1-1; the D gene is possibly TRBD1 (6 bases). The CDR3 runs to 14 residues. Trimming took 2 bases from V and 7 from J, leaving 17 bases between them. CDR1 GTSNPN and CDR2 SVGIG come from the germline V gene (reference sequence). The CDR3 is CAWSRWGGTNEAFF. The CDR3 DNA sequence: TGTGCCTGGAGTAGGTGGGGGGGCACGAATGAAGCTTTCTTT.

In its sample, this clone was seen once. The CDR3 nucleotides read TGTGCCAGCACCGGGGGGCATGGTTTCAGTACTGAAGCTTTCTTT. Its protein is CASTGGHGFSTEAFF. The chain carries TRBV11-1 and TRBJ1-1, with D tentatively TRBD1 (6 bases). Trimming stripped 7 bases from V and 5 bases from J, with 20 bases between. CDR1 and CDR2 (germline): SGHAT, FQDESV (reference sequence). The CDR3 sequence is 15 residues long.

The chain links TRBV11-3 to TRBJ2-1, with a possible D match to TRBD1 (6 bases). V was cut by 2 bases and J by 3 bases, with 11 bases left in between. The CDR3 has 15 residues. The germline CDR1 and CDR2 sequences are SGHNT and YENEEA. The CDR3 here is CASSLTGSFYNEQFF. CDR3 bases: TGTGCCAGCAGCTTAACAGGGTCTTTCTACAATGAGCAGTTCTTC.

This chain connects TRBV5-1 to TRBJ2-1; D might be TRBD1 (6 bases). Germline lookup yields CDR1 SGHRS and CDR2 YFSETQ. This CDR3 has 15 amino acids. V lost 4 bases, J lost 0 bases, and 11 bases lay in between. Written as DNA, the CDR3 is TGCGCCAGCAGCCTGGACAGCAGCTCCTACAATGAGCAGTTCTTC. Translation: CASSLDSSSYNEQFF.

DNA for the CDR3: TGCGCCAGCAGTGGGGACAGGGGTGGCCAGCCCCAGCATTTT. Protein product: CASSGDRGGQPQHF. The chain employs TRBV10-2 and TRBJ1-5, with 10 bases lining up with TRBD1. Germline-derived CDR1 and CDR2 are WSHSY and SAAADI. The CDR3 extends over 14 amino acids. J gave up 7 bases and V 4 bases, and 4 bases lay outside the gene matches.

J is TRBJ1-6 and V is TRBV19, with TRBD1 identical over 9 bases. V lost 3 bases, J lost 9 bases, and 9 bases stayed unmatched. The CDR3 totals 16 residues. Germline V lookup: CDR1 LNHDA, CDR2 SQIVND (reference sequence). CDR3 bases: TGTGCCAGTAGTATGCCGGGACAGGGTCGAGGTTCACCCCTCCACTTT. It translates to CASSMPGQGRGSPLHF.

The rearrangement links TRBV10-2 to TRBJ1-6; D perhaps matches TRBD1 (6 bases). Trimming took 8 bases from V and 6 from J, leaving 23 bases between them. From germline, CDR1 is WSHSY and CDR2 SAAADI. This CDR3 region has 17 residues. The CDR3 loop reads CASPLTRGGAGNSPLHF. The CDR3 region has the DNA TGCGCCAGCCCCCTCACACGGGGGGGGGCCGGTAATTCACCCCTCCACTTT.

The rearrangement uses TRBV6-1 and TRBJ1-5, with D perhaps matching TRBD1 (6 bases). CDR3 length equals 19 residues. V lost 4 bases to trimming and J lost 0 bases, with 22 bases between them. Germline CDR1 is MNHNS and CDR2 is SASEGT. The CDR3 here is CASSGGIDRTPNSNQPQHF. DNA of the CDR3: TGTGCCAGCAGTGGGGGAATCGACAGGACTCCCAATAGCAATCAGCCCCAGCATTTT.

The chain recombines TRBV28 with TRBJ1-5; TRBD1 matches 7 bases. V trimming: 6 bases; J trimming: 4 bases; junction bases outside the gene matches: 9. CDR1 MDHEN and CDR2 SYDVKM come from the germline V gene. CDR3 length: 15 residues. The DNA of the CDR3 is TGTGCCAGCAGCGAACTGGGACAGATGAATCAGCCCCAGCATTTT. Residues: CASSELGQMNQPQHF.